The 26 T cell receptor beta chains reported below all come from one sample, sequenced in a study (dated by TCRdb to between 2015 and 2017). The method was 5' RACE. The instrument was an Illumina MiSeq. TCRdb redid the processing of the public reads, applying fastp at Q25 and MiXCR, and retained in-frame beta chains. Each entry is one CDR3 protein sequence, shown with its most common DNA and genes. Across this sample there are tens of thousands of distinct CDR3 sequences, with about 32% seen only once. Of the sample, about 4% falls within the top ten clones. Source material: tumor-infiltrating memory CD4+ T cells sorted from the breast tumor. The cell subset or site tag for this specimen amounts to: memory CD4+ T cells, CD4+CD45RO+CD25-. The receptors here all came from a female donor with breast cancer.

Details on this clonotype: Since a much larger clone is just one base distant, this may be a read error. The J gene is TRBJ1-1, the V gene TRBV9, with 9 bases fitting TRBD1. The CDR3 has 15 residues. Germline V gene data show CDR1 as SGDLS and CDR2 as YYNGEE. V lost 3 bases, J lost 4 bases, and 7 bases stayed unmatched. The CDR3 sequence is CASSETGGWGTEAFF. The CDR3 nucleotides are TGTGCCAGCAGCGAGACAGGGGGTTGGGGCACTGAAGCTTTCTTT.

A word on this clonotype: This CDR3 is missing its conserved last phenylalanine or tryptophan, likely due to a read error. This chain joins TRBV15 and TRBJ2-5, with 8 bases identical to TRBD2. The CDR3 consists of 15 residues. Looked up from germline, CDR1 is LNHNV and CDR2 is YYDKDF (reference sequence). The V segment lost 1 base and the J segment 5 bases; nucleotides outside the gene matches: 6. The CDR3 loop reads CATSRGQAGVETQYL. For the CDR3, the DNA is TGTGCCACCAGCAGAGGACAAGCGGGAGTGGAGACCCAGTACCTC.

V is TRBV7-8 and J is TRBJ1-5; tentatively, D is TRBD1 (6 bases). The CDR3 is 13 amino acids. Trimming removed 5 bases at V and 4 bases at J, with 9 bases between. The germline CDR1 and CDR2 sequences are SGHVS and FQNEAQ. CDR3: CASSPRGNQPQHF. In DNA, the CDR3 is TGTGCCAGCAGCCCTAGGGGGAATCAGCCCCAGCATTTT. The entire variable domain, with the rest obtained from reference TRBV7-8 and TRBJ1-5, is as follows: GAGVSQSPRYKVAKRGQDVALRCDPISGHVSLFWYQQALGQGPEFLTYFQNEAQLDKSGLPSDRFFAERPEGSVSTLKIQRTQQEDSAVYLCASSPRGNQPQHFGDGTRLSIL.

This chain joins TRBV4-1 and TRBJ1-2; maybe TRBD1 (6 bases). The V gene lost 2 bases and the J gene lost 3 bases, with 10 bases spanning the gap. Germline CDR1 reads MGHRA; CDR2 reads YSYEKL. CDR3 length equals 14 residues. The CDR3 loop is CASSQSQGHYGYTF. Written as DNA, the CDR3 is TGCGCCAGCAGCCAATCCCAGGGGCACTATGGCTACACCTTC.

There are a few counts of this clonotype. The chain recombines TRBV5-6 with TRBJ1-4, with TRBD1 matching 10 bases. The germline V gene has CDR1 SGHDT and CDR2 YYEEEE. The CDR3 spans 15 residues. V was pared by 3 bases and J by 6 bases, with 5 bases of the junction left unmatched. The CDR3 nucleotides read TGTGCCAGCAGCTGGCGGGACAGGGGTGATGAAAAACTGTTTTTT. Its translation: CASSWRDRGDEKLFF.

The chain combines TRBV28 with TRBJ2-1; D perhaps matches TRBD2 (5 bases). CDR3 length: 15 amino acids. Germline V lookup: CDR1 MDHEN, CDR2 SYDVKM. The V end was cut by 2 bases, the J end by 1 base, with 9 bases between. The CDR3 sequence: CASSLGADSYNEQFF. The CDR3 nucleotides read TGTGCCAGCAGTTTAGGAGCGGATTCCTACAATGAGCAGTTCTTC.

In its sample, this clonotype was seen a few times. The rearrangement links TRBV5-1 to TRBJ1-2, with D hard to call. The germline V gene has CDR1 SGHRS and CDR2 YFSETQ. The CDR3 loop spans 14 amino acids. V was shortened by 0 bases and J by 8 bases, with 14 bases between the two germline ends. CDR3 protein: CASSLGSGPGGYTF. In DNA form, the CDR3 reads TGCGCCAGCAGCTTGGGGTCCGGGCCCGGAGGCTACACCTTC.

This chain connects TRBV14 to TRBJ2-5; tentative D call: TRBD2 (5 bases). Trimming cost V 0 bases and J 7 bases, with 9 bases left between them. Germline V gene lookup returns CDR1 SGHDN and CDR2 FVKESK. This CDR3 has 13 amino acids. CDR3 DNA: TGTGCCAGCAGCCAAGAAAGAGGGCGGACCCAGTACTTC. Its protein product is CASSQERGRTQYF. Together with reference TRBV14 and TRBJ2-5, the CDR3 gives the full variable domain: EAGVTQFPSHSVIEKGQTVTLRCDPISGHDNLYWYRRVMGKEIKFLLHFVKESKQDESGMPNNRFLAERTGGTYSTLKVQPAELEDSGVYFCASSQERGRTQYFGPGTRLLVL.

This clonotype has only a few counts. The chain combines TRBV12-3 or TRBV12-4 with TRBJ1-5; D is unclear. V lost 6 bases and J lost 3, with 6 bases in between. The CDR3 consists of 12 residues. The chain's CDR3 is CASSPPNQPQHF. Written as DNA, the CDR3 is TGTGCCAGCAGCCCCCCCAATCAGCCCCAGCATTTT.

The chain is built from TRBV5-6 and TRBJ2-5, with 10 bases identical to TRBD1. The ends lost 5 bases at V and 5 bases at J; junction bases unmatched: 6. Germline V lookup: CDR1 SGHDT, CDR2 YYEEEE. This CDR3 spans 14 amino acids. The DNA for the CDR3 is TGTGCCAGCAGTTGGGACAGGGGTTACGAGACCCAGTACTTC. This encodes CASSWDRGYETQYF.

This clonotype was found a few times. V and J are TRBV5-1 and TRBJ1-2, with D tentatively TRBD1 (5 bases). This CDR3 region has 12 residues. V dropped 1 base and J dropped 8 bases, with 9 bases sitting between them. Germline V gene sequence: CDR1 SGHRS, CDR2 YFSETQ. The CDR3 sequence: CASSLTREGYTF. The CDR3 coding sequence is TGCGCCAGCAGCTTGACCAGGGAAGGCTACACCTTC.

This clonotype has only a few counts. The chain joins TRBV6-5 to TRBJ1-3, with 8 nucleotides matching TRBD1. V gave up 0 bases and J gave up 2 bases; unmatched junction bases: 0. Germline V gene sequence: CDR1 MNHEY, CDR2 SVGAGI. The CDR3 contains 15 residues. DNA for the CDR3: TGTGCCAGCAGTTACTCGACAGGGGCTGGAAACACCATATATTTT. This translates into CASSYSTGAGNTIYF.

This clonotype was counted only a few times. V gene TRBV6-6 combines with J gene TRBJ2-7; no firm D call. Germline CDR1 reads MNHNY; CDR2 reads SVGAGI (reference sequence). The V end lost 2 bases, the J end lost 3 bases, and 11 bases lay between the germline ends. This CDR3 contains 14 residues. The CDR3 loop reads CASSYERSVYEQYF. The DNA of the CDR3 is TGTGCCAGCAGTTACGAGAGATCGGTCTACGAGCAGTACTTC.

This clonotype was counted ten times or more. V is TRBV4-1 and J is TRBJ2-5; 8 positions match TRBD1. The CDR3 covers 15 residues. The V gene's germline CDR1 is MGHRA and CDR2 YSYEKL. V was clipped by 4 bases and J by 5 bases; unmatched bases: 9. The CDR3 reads CASSPRQGPRETQYF. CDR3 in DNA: TGCGCCAGCAGCCCCCGACAGGGGCCCCGGGAGACCCAGTACTTC.

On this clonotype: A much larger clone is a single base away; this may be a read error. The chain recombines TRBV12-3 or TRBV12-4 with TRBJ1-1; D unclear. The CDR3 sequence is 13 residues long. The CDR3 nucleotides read TGTGGCATAAAGAAGTCAGCTTACACTGAAGCTTTCTTT. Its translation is CGIKKSAYTEAFF.

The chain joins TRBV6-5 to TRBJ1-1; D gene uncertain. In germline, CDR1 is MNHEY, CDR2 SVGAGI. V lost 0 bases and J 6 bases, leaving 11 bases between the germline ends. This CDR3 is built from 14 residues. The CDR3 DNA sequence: TGTGCCAGCAGTTACTCGAATTCGGCGGCTGAAGCTTTCTTT. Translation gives CASSYSNSAAEAFF.

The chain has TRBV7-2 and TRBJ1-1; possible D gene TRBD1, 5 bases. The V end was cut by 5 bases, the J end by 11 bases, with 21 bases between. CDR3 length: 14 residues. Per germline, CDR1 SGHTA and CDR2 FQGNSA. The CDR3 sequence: CASSPPGLQKGAFF. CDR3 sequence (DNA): TGTGCCAGCAGCCCCCCCGGGCTGCAAAAGGGGGCTTTCTTT.

This CDR3 is CASMSGAIYGYTF. As DNA, the CDR3 is TGTGCCAGCATGTCTGGGGCAATATATGGCTACACCTTC. The chain is built from TRBV28 and TRBJ1-2, with D perhaps matching TRBD1 (5 bases). The V gene's germline CDR1 is MDHEN and CDR2 SYDVKM. V shed 7 bases and J shed 5 bases, with 14 bases lying between them. CDR3 length: 13 amino acids.

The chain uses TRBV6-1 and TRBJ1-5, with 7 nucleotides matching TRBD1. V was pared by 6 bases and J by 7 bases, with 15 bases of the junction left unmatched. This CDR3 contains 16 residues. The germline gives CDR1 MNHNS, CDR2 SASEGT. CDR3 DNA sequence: TGTGCCAGCAGCCCGTGGTTGTTAGGGGGCGCGCAGCCCCAGCATTTT. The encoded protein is CASSPWLLGGAQPQHF.

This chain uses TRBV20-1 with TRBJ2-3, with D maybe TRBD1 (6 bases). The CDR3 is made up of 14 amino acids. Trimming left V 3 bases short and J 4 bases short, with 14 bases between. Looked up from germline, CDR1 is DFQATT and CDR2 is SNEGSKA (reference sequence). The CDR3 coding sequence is TGCAGTGCTAGGCTGACAGGCGGCTCAGATACGCAGTATTTT. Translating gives CSARLTGGSDTQYF.

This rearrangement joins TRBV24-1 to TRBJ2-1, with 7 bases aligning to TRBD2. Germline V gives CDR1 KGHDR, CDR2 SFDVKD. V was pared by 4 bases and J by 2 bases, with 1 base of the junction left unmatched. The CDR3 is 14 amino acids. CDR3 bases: TGTGCCACCAGTGACGGGACTACCTACAATGAGCAGTTCTTC. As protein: CATSDGTTYNEQFF.

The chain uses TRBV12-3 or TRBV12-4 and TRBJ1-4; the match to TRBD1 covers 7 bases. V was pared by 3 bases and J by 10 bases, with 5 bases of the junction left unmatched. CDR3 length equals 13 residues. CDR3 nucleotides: TGTGCCAGCAGTTTGACCCAGGGGGGAAAACTGTTTTTT. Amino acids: CASSLTQGGKLFF.

CDR3: CASSLDLTTGELFF. In DNA form, the CDR3 reads TGCGCCAGCAGCTTGGATCTGACCACCGGGGAGCTGTTTTTT. J is TRBJ2-2 and V is TRBV5-1; D is uncertain. CDR1 and CDR2 from the germline V gene are SGHRS and YFSETQ. The CDR3 is made up of 14 amino acids. V dropped 0 bases and J dropped 4 bases, with 7 bases sitting between them. The complete variable domain, with remaining parts taken from reference TRBV5-1 and TRBJ2-2, reads KAGVTQTPRYLIKTRGQQVTLSCSPISGHRSVSWYQQTPGQGLQFLFEYFSETQRNKGNFPGRFSGRQFSNSRSEMNVSTLELGDSALYLCASSLDLTTGELFFGEGSRLTVL.

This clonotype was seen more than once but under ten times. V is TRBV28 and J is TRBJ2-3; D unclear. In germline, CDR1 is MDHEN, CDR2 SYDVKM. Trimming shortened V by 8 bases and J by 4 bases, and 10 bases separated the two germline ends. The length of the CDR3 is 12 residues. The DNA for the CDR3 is TGTGCCAGCCTCGGTTATGCAGATACGCAGTATTTT. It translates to CASLGYADTQYF. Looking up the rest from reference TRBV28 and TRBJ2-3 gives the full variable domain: DVKVTQSSRYLVKRTGEKVFLECVQDMDHENMFWYRQDPGLGLRLIYFSYDVKMKEKGDIPEGYSVSREKKERFSLILESASTNQTSMYLCASLGYADTQYFGPGTRLTVL.

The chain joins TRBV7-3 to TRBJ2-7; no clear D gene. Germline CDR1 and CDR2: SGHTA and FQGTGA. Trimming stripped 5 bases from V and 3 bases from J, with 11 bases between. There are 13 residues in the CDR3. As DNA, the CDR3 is TGTGCCAGCAGCGCACAGAAAGGCTACGAGCAGTACTTC. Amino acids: CASSAQKGYEQYF.

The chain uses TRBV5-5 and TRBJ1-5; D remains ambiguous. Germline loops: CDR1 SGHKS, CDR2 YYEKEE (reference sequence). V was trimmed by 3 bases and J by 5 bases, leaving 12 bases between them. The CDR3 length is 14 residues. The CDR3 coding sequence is TGTGCCAGCAGCTCCCGGGAACTTTATCAGCCCCAGCATTTT. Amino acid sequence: CASSSRELYQPQHF.